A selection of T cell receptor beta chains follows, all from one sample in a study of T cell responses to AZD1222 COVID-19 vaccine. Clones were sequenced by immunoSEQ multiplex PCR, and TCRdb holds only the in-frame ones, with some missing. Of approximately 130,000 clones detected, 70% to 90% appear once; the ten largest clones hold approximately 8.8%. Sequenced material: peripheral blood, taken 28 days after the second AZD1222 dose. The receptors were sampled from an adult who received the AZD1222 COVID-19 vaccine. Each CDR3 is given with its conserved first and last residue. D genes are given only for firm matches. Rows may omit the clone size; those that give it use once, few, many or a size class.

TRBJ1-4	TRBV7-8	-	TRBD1	TGTGCCAGCACCCAATGGGCAGGGGGCCGTGCAACTAATGAAAAACTGTTTTTT	CASTQWAGGRATNEKLFF
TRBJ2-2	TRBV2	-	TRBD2	TGTGCCAGCAGTGGGACTAGCGGGAGAAAAACCGGGGAGCTGTTTTTT	CASSGTSGRKTGELFF
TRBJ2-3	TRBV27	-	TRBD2	TGTGCCAGCAGTTGGGGGAGGGCCGCAGATACGCAGTATTTT	CASSWGRAADTQYF
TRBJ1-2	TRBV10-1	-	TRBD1	TGCGCCAGCAGTAGGGACAGCCCCTATGGCTACACCTTC	CASSRDSPYGYTF
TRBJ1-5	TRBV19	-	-	TGTGCCAGTACCCTGGATTCGTCGAGCAATCAGCCCCAGCATTTT	CASTLDSSSNQPQHF
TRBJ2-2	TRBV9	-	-	TGTGCCAGCAGCGCCCCCCCCGGGGCCGCGCCCAGCACCGGGGAGCTGTTTTTT	CASSAPPGAAPSTGELFF
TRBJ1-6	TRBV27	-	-	TGTGCCAGCAGTTTACGGACGCCCGATAATTCACCCCTCCACTTT	CASSLRTPDNSPLHF
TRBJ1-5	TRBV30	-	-	TGTGCCTGGAGTGGGGCAGCAGGGGCAACCCAGCATTTT	CAWSGAAGATQHF
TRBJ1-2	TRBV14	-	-	TGTGCCAGCAGCCCTTATCCCGGGTCCAGGTACTATGGCTACACCTTC	CASSPYPGSRYYGYTF
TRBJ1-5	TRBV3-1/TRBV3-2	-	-	TGTGCCAGCAGCCAAGGGCCCGGGGGCGGTCAGCCCCAGCATTTT	CASSQGPGGGQPQHF
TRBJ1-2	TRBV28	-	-	TGTGCCAGCAGCACTCACCCCACGGTGACTTATGGCTACACCTTC	CASSTHPTVTYGYTF
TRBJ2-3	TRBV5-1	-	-	TGCGCCAGCAGCTTCTTCAGGGGCAGGACAGATACGCAGTATTTT	CASSFFRGRTDTQYF
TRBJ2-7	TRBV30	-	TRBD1	TGTGCCTGCGTTACAGGGGGCGCCAACTCCTACGAGCAGTACTTC	CACVTGGANSYEQYF
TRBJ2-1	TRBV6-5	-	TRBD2	TGTGCCAGCAGTCCCGGGACTAGCGTAAATGAGCAGTTCTTC	CASSPGTSVNEQFF
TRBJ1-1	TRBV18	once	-	TGTGCCAGCTCACCACCGAGCCGCCCCATTGAAGCTTTCTTT	CASSPPSRPIEAFF
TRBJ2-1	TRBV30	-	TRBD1	TGTGCCTGGACTCGGGACAGATACAATGAGCAGTTCTTC	CAWTRDRYNEQFF
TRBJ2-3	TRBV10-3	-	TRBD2	TGTGCCATCAGTGTCTCTAGCGGAAATACAGATACGCAGTATTTT	CAISVSSGNTDTQYF
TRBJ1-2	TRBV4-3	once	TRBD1	TGCGCCAGCAGCCACGGACAGGGGTACGGCTACACCTTC	CASSHGQGYGYTF
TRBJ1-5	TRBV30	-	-	TGTGCCTGGGGAGGATATAGCAATCAGCCCCAGCATTTT	CAWGGYSNQPQHF
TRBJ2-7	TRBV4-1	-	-	TGCGCCAGCAGCCAACCTGGACAGCAACAATCCTACGAGCAGTACTTC	CASSQPGQQQSYEQYF
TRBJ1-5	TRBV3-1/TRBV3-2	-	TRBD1	TGTGCCAGCAGCTATGGACAGGGATTCGGTCAGCCCCAGCATTTT	CASSYGQGFGQPQHF
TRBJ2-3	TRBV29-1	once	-	TGCAGCGTTGCGGGTGGCACAGATACGCAGTATTTT	CSVAGGTDTQYF
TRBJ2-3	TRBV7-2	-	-	TGTGCCAGCAGCCTCGAAGCGGGTGACACAGATACGCAGTATTTT	CASSLEAGDTDTQYF
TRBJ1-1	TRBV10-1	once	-	TGCGCCAGCAGTGATTGGGGCAGGGAAGCTTTCTTT	CASSDWGREAFF
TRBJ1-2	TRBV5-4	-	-	TGTGCCAGCAGCTTGGATGCCTATGGCTACACCTTC	CASSLDAYGYTF
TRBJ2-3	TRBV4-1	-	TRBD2	TGCGCCAGCAGCCTCGCCTTGGGACTAGCGGGAAGGGCGGATACGCAGTATTTT	CASSLALGLAGRADTQYF
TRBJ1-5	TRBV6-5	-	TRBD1	TGTGCCAGCAGTCGCAACAGGGGGCCTCAGCCCCAGCATTTT	CASSRNRGPQPQHF
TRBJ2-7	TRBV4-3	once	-	TGCGCCAGCAGCCAATCCCCATTTACAGGGACCTACGAGCAGTACTTC	CASSQSPFTGTYEQYF
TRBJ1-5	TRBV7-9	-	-	TGTGCCAGCAGCTTATATCGGGGGGCCCCCAATCAGCCCCAGCATTTT	CASSLYRGAPNQPQHF